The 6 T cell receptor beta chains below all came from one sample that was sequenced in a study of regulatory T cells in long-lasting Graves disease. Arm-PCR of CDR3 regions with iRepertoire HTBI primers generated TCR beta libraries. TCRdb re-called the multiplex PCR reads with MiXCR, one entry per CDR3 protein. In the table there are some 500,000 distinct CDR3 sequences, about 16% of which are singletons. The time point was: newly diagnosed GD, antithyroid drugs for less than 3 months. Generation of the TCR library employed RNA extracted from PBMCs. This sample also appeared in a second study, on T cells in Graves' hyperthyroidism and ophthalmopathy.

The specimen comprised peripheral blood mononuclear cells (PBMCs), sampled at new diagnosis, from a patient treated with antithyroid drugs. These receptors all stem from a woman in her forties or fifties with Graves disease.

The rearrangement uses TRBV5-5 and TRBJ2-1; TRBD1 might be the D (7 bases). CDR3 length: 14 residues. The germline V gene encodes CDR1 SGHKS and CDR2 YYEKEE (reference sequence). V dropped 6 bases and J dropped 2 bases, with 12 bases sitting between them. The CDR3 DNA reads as TGTGCCAGCAACCAGGGGGGAACCTACAATGAGCAGTTCTTC. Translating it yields CASNQGGTYNEQFF. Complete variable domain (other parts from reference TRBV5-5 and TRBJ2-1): DAGVTQSPTHLIKTRGQQVTLRCSPISGHKSVSWYQQVLGQGPQFIFQYYEKEERGRGNFPDRFSARQFPNYSSELNVNALLLGDSALYLCASNQGGTYNEQFFGPGTRLTVL.

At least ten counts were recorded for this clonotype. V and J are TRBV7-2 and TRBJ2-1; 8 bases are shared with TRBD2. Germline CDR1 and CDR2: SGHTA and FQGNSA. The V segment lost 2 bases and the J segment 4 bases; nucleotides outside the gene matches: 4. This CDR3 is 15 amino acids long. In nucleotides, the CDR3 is TGTGCCAGCAGCTTAAACGGGGGGGCTTACAATGAGCAGTTCTTC. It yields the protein CASSLNGGAYNEQFF. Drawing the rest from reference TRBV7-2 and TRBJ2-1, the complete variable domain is GAGVSQSPSNKVTEKGKDVELRCDPISGHTALYWYRQSLGQGLEFLIYFQGNSAPDKSGLPSDRFSAERTGGSVSTLTIQRTQQEDSAVYLCASSLNGGAYNEQFFGPGTRLTVL.

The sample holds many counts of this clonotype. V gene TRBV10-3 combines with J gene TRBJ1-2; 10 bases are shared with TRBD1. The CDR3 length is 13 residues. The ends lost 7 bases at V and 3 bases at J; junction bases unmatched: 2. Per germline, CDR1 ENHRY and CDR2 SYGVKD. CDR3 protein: CAITGTGDYGYTF. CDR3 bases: TGTGCCATCACCGGGACAGGGGACTATGGCTACACCTTC.

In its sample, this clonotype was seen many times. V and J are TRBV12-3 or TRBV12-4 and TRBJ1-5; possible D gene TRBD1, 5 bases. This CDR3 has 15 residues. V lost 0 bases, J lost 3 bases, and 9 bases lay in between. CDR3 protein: CASSLAGRANQPQHF. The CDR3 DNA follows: TGTGCCAGCAGTTTAGCAGGCAGGGCCAATCAGCCCCAGCATTTT.

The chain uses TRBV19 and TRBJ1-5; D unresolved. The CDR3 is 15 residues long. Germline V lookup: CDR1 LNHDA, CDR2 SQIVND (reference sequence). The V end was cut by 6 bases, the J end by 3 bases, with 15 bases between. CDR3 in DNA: TGTGCCAGTAGCCTGGGTAGGGTGCCCAATCAGCCCCAGCATTTT. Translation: CASSLGRVPNQPQHF. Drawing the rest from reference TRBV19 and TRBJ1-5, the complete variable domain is DGGITQSPKYLFRKEGQNVTLSCEQNLNHDAMYWYRQDPGQGLRLIYYSQIVNDFQKGDIAEGYSVSREKKESFPLTVTSAQKNPTAFYLCASSLGRVPNQPQHFGDGTRLSIL.

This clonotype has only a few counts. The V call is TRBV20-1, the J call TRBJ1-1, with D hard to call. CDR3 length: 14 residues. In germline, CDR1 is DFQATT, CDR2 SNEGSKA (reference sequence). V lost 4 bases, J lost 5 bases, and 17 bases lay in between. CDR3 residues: CSATQNREKTEAFF. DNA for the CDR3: TGCAGTGCTACCCAGAACCGGGAGAAGACTGAAGCTTTCTTT.